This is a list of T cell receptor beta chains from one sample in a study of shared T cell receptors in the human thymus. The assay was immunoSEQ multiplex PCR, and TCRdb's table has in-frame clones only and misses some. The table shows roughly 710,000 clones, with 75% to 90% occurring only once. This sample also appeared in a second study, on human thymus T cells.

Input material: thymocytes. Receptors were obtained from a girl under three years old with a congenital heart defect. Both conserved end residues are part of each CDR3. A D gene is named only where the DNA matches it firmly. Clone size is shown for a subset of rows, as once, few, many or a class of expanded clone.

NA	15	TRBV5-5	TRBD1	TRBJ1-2	CASSLRRGTGNGYTF	TGTGCCAGCAGCTTGAGACGGGGGACAGGGAATGGCTACACCTTC
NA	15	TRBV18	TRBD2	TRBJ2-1	CASSPLRGNYNEQFF	TGTGCCAGCTCACCGCTGCGGGGGAACTACAATGAGCAGTTCTTC
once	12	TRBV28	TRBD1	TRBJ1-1	CASSRDRGRAFF	TGTGCCAGCAGCCGGGACAGGGGGCGGGCTTTCTTT
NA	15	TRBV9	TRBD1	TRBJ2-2	CASSAAWTGAGELFF	TGTGCCAGCAGCGCTGCCTGGACAGGGGCCGGGGAGCTGTTTTTT
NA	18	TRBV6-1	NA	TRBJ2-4	CASSERVTSRRAKNIQYF	TGTGCCAGCAGTGAACGTGTAACGTCCAGGAGGGCCAAAAACATTCAGTACTTC
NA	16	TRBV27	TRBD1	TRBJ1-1	CASRTGPTLFWTEAFF	TGTGCCAGCAGGACAGGGCCGACCCTTTTTTGGACTGAAGCTTTCTTT
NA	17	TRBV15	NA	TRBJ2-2	CATSRDGAARDTGELFF	TGTGCCACCAGCAGAGATGGGGCTGCTAGGGACACCGGGGAGCTGTTTTTT
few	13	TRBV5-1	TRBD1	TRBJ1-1	CASQGTVWTEAFF	TGCGCCAGCCAGGGGACAGTGTGGACTGAAGCTTTCTTT
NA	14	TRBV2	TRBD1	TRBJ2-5	CASSGETGGETQYF	TGTGCCAGCAGTGGTGAGACAGGGGGCGAGACCCAGTACTTC
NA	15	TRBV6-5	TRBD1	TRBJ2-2	CASSYYRGRTGELFF	TGTGCCAGCAGTTATTACAGGGGAAGAACCGGGGAGCTGTTTTTT
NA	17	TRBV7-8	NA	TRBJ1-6	CASSHVGRGANNSPLHF	TGTGCCAGCAGCCACGTGGGGCGCGGGGCAAATAATTCACCCCTCCACTTT
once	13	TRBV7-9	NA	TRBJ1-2	CASSLWPDYGYTF	TGTGCCAGCAGCTTATGGCCTGATTATGGCTACACCTTC
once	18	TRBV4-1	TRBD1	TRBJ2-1	CASSQDVQGVIRYNEQFF	TGCGCCAGCAGCCAAGATGTACAGGGGGTAATACGATACAATGAGCAGTTCTTC
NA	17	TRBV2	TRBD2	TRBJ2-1	CASSRTSGGASSSVQFF	TGTGCCAGCAGTCGGACTAGCGGGGGGGCCAGTAGTAGCGTGCAGTTCTTC
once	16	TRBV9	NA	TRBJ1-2	CASSVESQGSNYGYTF	TGTGCCAGCAGCGTAGAGAGCCAAGGGAGTAACTATGGCTACACCTTC
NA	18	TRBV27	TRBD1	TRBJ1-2	CASSLHAGGEVANYGYTF	TGTGCCAGCAGTTTGCATGCAGGGGGCGAAGTAGCTAACTATGGCTACACCTTC
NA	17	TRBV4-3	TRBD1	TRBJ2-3	CASSQGDRDRTTDTQYF	TGCGCCAGCAGCCAAGGGGACAGGGACCGAACCACAGATACGCAGTATTTT
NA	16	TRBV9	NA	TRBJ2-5	CASSPHGGPYQETQYF	TGTGCCAGCAGCCCCCACGGGGGGCCGTACCAAGAGACCCAGTACTTC
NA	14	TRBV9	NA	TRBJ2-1	CASSPLSSYNEQFF	TGTGCCAGCAGCCCCCTCTCCTCCTACAATGAGCAGTTCTTC
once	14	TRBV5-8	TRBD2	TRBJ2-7	CASSASGGSYEQYF	TGTGCCAGCAGCGCTAGCGGGGGGAGCTACGAACAGTACTTC
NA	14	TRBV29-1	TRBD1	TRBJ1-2	CSETHRGGNYGYTF	TGCAGCGAGACGCACAGGGGTGGTAACTATGGCTACACCTTC
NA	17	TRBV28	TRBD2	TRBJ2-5	CASSCPRLAGLQETQYF	TGTGCCAGCAGTTGCCCCCGTCTAGCGGGGCTACAAGAGACCCAGTACTTC
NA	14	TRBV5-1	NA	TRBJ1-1	CASSPDTTNTEAFF	TGCGCCAGCAGCCCGGACACCACGAACACTGAAGCTTTCTTT
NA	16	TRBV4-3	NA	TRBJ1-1	CASSQDDAPGNTEAFF	TGCGCCAGCAGCCAAGATGATGCCCCAGGGAACACTGAAGCTTTCTTT
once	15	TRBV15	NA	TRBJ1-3	CATSGETGAGNTIYF	TGTGCCACCAGCGGAGAGACAGGAGCTGGAAACACCATATATTTT
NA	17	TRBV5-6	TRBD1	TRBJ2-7	CASSHRRTQDRSYEQYF	TGTGCCAGCAGCCACAGACGGACCCAGGACAGGTCATACGAGCAGTACTTC
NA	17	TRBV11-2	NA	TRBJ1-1	CASSLVVDRSRDTEAFF	TGTGCCAGCAGCTTAGTTGTCGACAGGTCGCGGGACACTGAAGCTTTCTTT
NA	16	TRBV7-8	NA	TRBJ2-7	CASSTGGARSSYEQYF	TGTGCCAGCAGCACTGGGGGGGCGAGGAGCTCCTACGAGCAGTACTTC
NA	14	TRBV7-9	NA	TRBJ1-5	CASSSGLRGQPQHF	TGTGCCAGCAGCTCGGGTCTCAGAGGTCAGCCCCAGCATTTT
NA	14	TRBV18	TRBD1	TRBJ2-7	CASSRDRLAYEQYF	TGTGCCAGCTCAAGGGACAGGCTGGCCTACGAGCAGTACTTC
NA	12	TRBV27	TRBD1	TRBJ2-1	CASSKGQSEQFF	TGTGCCAGCAGCAAGGGACAGAGTGAGCAGTTCTTC
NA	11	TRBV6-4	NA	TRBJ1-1	CASSDRGKAFF	TGTGCCAGCAGTGACCGGGGGAAAGCTTTCTTT
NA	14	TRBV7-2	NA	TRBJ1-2	CASSRPGGSGGYTF	TGTGCCAGCAGCCGCCCGGGGGGGTCAGGTGGCTACACCTTC
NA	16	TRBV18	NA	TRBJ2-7	CASSPRVAGAFDEQYF	TGTGCCAGCTCACCACGGGTTGCGGGGGCATTCGACGAGCAGTACTTC
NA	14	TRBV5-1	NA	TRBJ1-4	CASSSDSSHEKLFF	TGCGCCAGCAGCTCGGACAGCTCTCATGAAAAACTGTTTTTT
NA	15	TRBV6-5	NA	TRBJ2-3	CASSYSGPSTDTQYF	TGTGCCAGCAGTTACTCTGGGCCGAGCACAGATACGCAGTATTTT
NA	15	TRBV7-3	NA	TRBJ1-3	CASTYGRKAGNTIYF	TGTGCCAGCACCTATGGGAGGAAGGCTGGAAACACCATATATTTT
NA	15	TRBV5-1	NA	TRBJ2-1	CASSLAGAPYNEQFF	TGCGCCAGCAGCTTGGCGGGTGCCCCCTACAATGAGCAGTTCTTC
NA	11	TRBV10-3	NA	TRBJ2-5	CAIRSQGTQYF	TGTGCCATCAGGTCCCAGGGGACCCAGTACTTC
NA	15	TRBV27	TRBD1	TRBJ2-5	CASSLHRGEEETQYF	TGTGCCAGCAGTTTACACAGGGGCGAAGAAGAGACCCAGTACTTC
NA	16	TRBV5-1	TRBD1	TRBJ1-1	CASSFTVRGLETEAFF	TGCGCCAGCAGCTTCACTGTTAGGGGGCTGGAAACTGAAGCTTTCTTT
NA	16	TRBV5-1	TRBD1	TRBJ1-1	CASSLANYRGNTEAFF	TGCGCCAGCAGCTTGGCCAACTACAGGGGTAACACTGAAGCTTTCTTT
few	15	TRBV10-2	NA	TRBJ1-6	CASSIRGGARSPLHF	TGCGCCAGCAGTATCCGGGGGGGCGCAAGGTCACCCCTCCACTTT
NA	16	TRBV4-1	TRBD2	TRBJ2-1	CASSHRLAGGGNEQFF	TGCGCCAGCAGCCATCGACTAGCGGGGGGGGGCAATGAGCAGTTCTTC
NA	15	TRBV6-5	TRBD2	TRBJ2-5	CASRTPTSGQETQYF	TGTGCCAGCAGGACACCCACTAGCGGCCAAGAGACCCAGTACTTC